What follows describes a single T cell receptor (beta chain). Its antigen is unknown. V lost 5 bases to trimming and J lost 2 bases, with 7 bases between them. From germline, CDR1 is MNHEY and CDR2 SVGEGT. The CDR3 totals 12 residues. The source of the sample is a study of identical twins. Notes on the study in general: In monozygotic twins, models underestimated the sharing of out-of-frame TCR alpha.

TCRdb independently ran MiXCR on the 5' RACE reads; one entry per CDR3 protein. Of 240,000 or so distinct CDR3 sequences detected, 10% to 15% appear once; the ten largest clones hold 4%. These data were also filed under a second study, of yellow fever vaccine responses in identical twins.

Sequencing was done on a sample of memory (CD45RO+) T cells sorted from blood. The chain employs TRBV6-2 or TRBV6-3 and TRBJ2-7; D not certain. The sequence came from a woman under 30 in good health. This CDR3 reads CASSDGTYEQYF. Written as DNA, the CDR3 is TGTGCCAGCAGTGACGGAACCTACGAGCAGTACTTC.